This passage covers 13 T cell receptor beta chains from one sample sequenced in a study of T cell responses to AZD1222 COVID-19 vaccine. Generated by immunoSEQ multiplex PCR, the TCRdb table keeps only in-frame clones and is missing some. The data contain about 99,000 clones, approximately 90% of them singletons. This material consisted of peripheral blood, taken on day 0 of AZD1222 vaccination. The origin of the receptors is an adult in good health.

This sequence joins TRBV5-8 and TRBJ2-6, with D perhaps TRBD2 (6 bases). Germline loops: CDR1 SGHTS, CDR2 YDEGEE. Trimming shortened V by 9 bases and J by 0 bases, and 22 bases separated the two germline ends. The CDR3 has 18 amino acids. The CDR3 DNA reads TGTGCCACCCACCAGCTCCCGGGGGTGCTCTCTGGGGCCAACGTCCTGACTTTC. Translated, it gives CATHQLPGVLSGANVLTF.

The rearrangement joins TRBV6-5 to TRBJ1-1, with TRBD1 as a possible D gene (5 bases). The CDR3 runs 15 residues. Germline CDR1 and CDR2: MNHEY and SVGAGI. V lost 8 bases, J lost 4 bases, and 20 bases lay in between. In DNA form, the CDR3 reads TGTGCCAGCCAAAAGAGGGACGGCCGGGGCACTGAAGCTTTCTTT. Its protein is CASQKRDGRGTEAFF.

This clone was seen a single time. The sample contains more than one DNA sequence encoding this CDR3. The chain has TRBV19 and TRBJ1-1; D remains unclear. Germline loops: CDR1 LNHDA, CDR2 SQIVND (reference sequence). The CDR3 runs to 14 residues. The V end was cut by 1 base, the J end by 1 base, with 7 bases between. DNA of the CDR3: TGTGCCAGTAGTATAGCGGGAGGGAACACTGAAGCTTTCTTT. It yields the protein CASSIAGGNTEAFF.

The chain couples TRBV19 to TRBJ1-3, with a weak D call TRBD1 (5 bases). This CDR3 contains 15 residues. V was clipped by 3 bases and J by 2 bases, with 11 bases between them. CDR1 and CDR2 (germline): LNHDA, SQIVND (reference sequence). CDR3: CASSMGPPAGNTIYF. CDR3 nucleotides: TGTGCCAGTAGTATGGGGCCCCCGGCTGGAAACACCATATATTTT. Combining the CDR3 with reference TRBV19 and TRBJ1-3 gives the whole variable domain DGGITQSPKYLFRKEGQNVTLSCEQNLNHDAMYWYRQDPGQGLRLIYYSQIVNDFQKGDIAEGYSVSREKKESFPLTVTSAQKNPTAFYLCASSMGPPAGNTIYFGEGSWLTVV.

This chain uses TRBV19 with TRBJ1-5; D uncertain. Germline CDR1 and CDR2: LNHDA and SQIVND (reference sequence). This CDR3 contains 13 residues. Trimming cost V 5 bases and J 0 bases, with 5 bases left between them. This CDR3 is CASSWASNQPQHF. CDR3 nucleotide sequence: TGTGCCAGTAGTTGGGCTAGCAATCAGCCCCAGCATTTT.

CDR3 nucleotide sequence: TGTGCCAGCAGCAAAGGGACCAGGGAGCTGTTTTTT. It codes for CASSKGTRELFF. The gene calls are TRBV21-1 and TRBJ2-2. TRBV21-1 is recorded as a pseudogene. The CDR3 is 12 amino acids.

With regard to this clone: A read error may account for a junction end that differs from germline. V is TRBV19 and J is TRBJ2-5; 9 bases fit TRBD2. CDR1 LNHDA and CDR2 SQIVND come from the germline V gene (reference sequence). The CDR3 has 13 residues. The CDR3 sequence: CASRIAGVETQYF. CDR3 nucleotides: TGTGCCAGTAGGATAGCGGGGGTGGAGACCCAGTACTTC.

This chain connects TRBV13 to TRBJ2-5, with D tentatively TRBD2 (6 bases). There are 21 residues in the CDR3. V was trimmed by 5 bases and J by 7 bases, leaving 38 bases between them. Germline assignment: CDR1 PRHDT and CDR2 FYEKMQ (reference sequence). Written as DNA, the CDR3 is TGTGCCAGCAGCCCTACATCAGAAGATGGAATTGGGCGGGGTGAACGGGGGACCCAGTACTTC. It specifies CASSPTSEDGIGRGERGTQYF.

This chain joins TRBV27 and TRBJ1-1; 8 nucleotides align to TRBD1. The CDR3 runs 15 residues. V shed 2 bases, J shed 3 bases, and the junction held 5 bases outside the gene matches. Germline CDR1 and CDR2: MNHEY and SMNVEV (reference sequence). Here the CDR3 reads CASSLGQGGYTEAFF. The CDR3 region has the DNA TGTGCCAGCAGTTTAGGACAGGGCGGGTACACTGAAGCTTTCTTT.

The chain carries TRBV6-2 or TRBV6-3 and TRBJ2-7; D possibly matches TRBD1 or TRBD2 (5 bases each). Trimming shortened V by 4 bases and J by 2 bases, and 24 bases separated the two germline ends. Germline V gene sequence: CDR1 MNHEY, CDR2 SVGEGT. The CDR3 sequence is 18 residues long. CDR3 coding DNA: TGTGCCAGCAGTTGGGGCCCCCCATGGGACGGACCAACCTACGAGCAGTACTTC. Encoded protein: CASSWGPPWDGPTYEQYF.

The V call is TRBV6-5, the J call TRBJ2-7; the D gene could be TRBD1 or TRBD2 (7 bases each). CDR1 and CDR2 (germline): MNHEY, SVGAGI. Trimming shortened V by 3 bases and J by 3 bases, and 15 bases separated the two germline ends. This CDR3 is built from 15 residues. As DNA, the CDR3 is TGTGCCAGCAGTTATAACGCCAGGGGGGGCTACGAGCAGTACTTC. Amino acid sequence: CASSYNARGGYEQYF.

The V gene is TRBV4-1, the J gene TRBJ2-3; 8 positions agree with TRBD1. Per the germline V gene, CDR1 is MGHRA and CDR2 is YSYEKL. The CDR3 totals 15 residues. The V segment lost 7 bases and the J segment 1 base; nucleotides outside the gene matches: 7. In DNA, the CDR3 is TGCGCCAGCACCTACCAGGGGGCGGGCACAGATACGCAGTATTTT. It yields the protein CASTYQGAGTDTQYF.

The table lists this clone with a count of one. This chain uses TRBV27 with TRBJ1-2; D is ambiguous. Deletions cut 4 bases from V and 6 bases from J, with 6 bases between. CDR1 MNHEY and CDR2 SMNVEV come from the germline V gene (reference sequence). This CDR3 contains 11 residues. The CDR3 sequence: CASSSWDGYTF. CDR3 sequence (DNA): TGTGCCAGCAGTTCGTGGGATGGCTACACCTTC.